This T cell receptor beta chain was documented in a study of beta chain bispecific antibodies for T cell cancers (dated by TCRdb to about 2021). Study-wide context: After T cells from healthy donors were cocultured with bispecific antibodies and T cell leukemia lines, the researchers used TRBV sequencing of the cells that survived to measure how much each TRBV family was depleted. Surface TRBV12 (TRBV12-3) was expressed by Jurkat cells, and surface TRBV5-5 was expressed by HPB-ALL cells.

T cells were expanded from blood mononuclear cells for 3 days with either the anti-CD3 antibody OKT3 or CD3/CD28 Dynabeads. Expanded T cells were maintained in RPMI 1640 supplemented with about 9.5% fetal bovine serum, recombinant human IL-2 (100 IU/ml) and IL-7 (around 5 ng/ml). Each coculture contained around 5 x 10^4 normal T cells, around 5 x 10^4 target cells and bispecific antibody in approximately 100 ul and was incubated for about 17 hours at 37 degrees C. Every bispecific antibody was made of two single-chain variable fragments, expressed in a single-chain diabody format carrying a His tag. The effector T cells were obtained from healthy human donors, with peripheral blood mononuclear cells isolated from leukapheresis samples by Ficoll density gradient centrifugation. This clonotype was detected ten times or more. What antigen it recognizes has not been identified. Base qualities are not at hand, and no much larger clone is one base apart.

Unique molecular identifier barcodes were incorporated into the libraries and were used for clonotype quantification. Qiagen AllPrep DNA/RNA Micro kits were used to isolate total RNA, and an Agilent TapeStation was used to check RNA quality. TCR beta libraries were built by 5' RACE: cDNA synthesis followed by two PCR steps using TCR beta constant-region gene-specific primers. Sequencing of the TCR beta libraries was performed on an Illumina MiSeq platform. Per the authors' processing: MIGEC, MiXCR and VDJtools were used for read processing. Clonotype frequency was computed as the clonotype's share of unique molecular identifiers among all unique molecular identifiers in the sample. Any TRBV gene that IMGT lists as a pseudogene or open reading frame, and is therefore nonfunctional, such as TRBV1, TRBV12-1 and TRBV21, was left out. TCRdb reprocessing: public reads trimmed at Q25 with fastp, clones called with MiXCR, in-frame beta chains kept. Each CDR3 protein gets just one entry, which takes the most common genes and DNA from the rows behind it. TCRdb's processing, not the authors' own work, is the source of the V and J calls. This sample holds some 21,000 distinct CDR3 sequences; roughly 3% were observed only once. About a third of the sample lies in the top ten.

Trimming accounts for 2 bases at V and 5 bases at J, while the number of junction bases matched to no gene is 5. The CDR3 spans 15 residues, from the cysteine through the phenylalanine. Only the CDR3 portion is preserved as DNA: 45 bases, with reading frame beginning at the first base. Reading the germline V gene (reference sequence) gives CDR1 MNHEY and CDR2 SMNVEV. Points the paper makes about the study in general: Each sequenced sample mixed leukemia cell line cells with normal T cells, and most targeted TRBV signal came from the leukemia cells rather than normal T cells. Cross-reactivity of the anti-TRBV5-5 antibody with TRBV5-6 was attributed to high sequence similarity between the two genes.

The source of this sequence is a human donor in good health. Some clones in this sample may be carry-over from other donors' samples. Sequencing was carried out using healthy donor T cells cultured with leukemia cells. The chain is assembled from TRBV27 and TRBJ2-3; the central 9 bases match TRBD2. The CDR3: CASSLISGGVDTQYF. The sequenced DNA: TGTGCCAGCAGTTTAATTAGCGGGGGCGTAGATACGCAGTATTTT.